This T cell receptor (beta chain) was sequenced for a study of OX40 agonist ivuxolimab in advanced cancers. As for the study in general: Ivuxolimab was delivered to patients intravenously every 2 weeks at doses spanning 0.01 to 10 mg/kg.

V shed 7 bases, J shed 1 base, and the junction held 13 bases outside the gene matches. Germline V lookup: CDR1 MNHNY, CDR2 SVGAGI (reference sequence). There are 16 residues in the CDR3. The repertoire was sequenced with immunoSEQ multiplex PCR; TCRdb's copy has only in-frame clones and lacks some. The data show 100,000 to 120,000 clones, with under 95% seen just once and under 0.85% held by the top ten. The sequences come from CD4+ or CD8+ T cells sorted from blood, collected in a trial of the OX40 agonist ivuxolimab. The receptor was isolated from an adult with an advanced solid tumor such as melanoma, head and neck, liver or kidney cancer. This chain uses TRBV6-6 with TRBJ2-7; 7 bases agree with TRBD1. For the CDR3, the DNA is TGTGCCAGCACCCATCGACAGGGAGTAGGGTCCTACGAGCAGTACTTC. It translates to CASTHRQGVGSYEQYF.